This TCR beta chain was identified in a study of CD8 T cells in ankylosing spondylitis. Trimming pared 3 bases from V and 1 base from J, leaving 13 bases between. This CDR3 comprises 15 residues. Germline CDR1 is SGDLS and CDR2 is YYNGEE. Study-wide findings and caveats: Blood of patients with ankylosing spondylitis appeared to be characterized by a TCR beta motif of eight highly homologous variants.

TCRdb itself ran the 5' RACE reads through MiXCR, one entry per CDR3 protein. The sample lists 400,000 or so distinct CDR3 sequences, roughly a quarter occurring once. Regarding this clonotype: Its antigen is unknown.

Material: blood, either unsorted or a sorted T cell fraction (not recorded which). The sequence derives from a male donor with ankylosing spondylitis. V gene TRBV9 combines with J gene TRBJ2-5; D possibly corresponds to TRBD2 (5 bases). CDR3 DNA sequence: TGTGCCAGCAGCGACGGACTGTCACTCCAAGAGACCCAGTACTTC. Translated: CASSDGLSLQETQYF.